These 18 T cell receptor beta chains originate from one sample sequenced in a study of T cells in Graves' hyperthyroidism and ophthalmopathy. Researchers amplified the TCR beta CDR3 regions from RNA transcripts. The HTBI primer set was used in a first-round RT-PCR of the TCR CDR3. Each CDR3 protein gets one entry after TCRdb re-called the multiplex PCR reads with MiXCR. Counted here are roughly 710,000 distinct CDR3 sequences, roughly a third occurring once; the ten biggest clones make up more than 25%. The sample taken for sequencing was blood. These receptor sequences come from a woman aged 35 to 49 with Graves' hyperthyroidism.

This chain uses TRBV6-5 with TRBJ1-6; D not certain. V shed 2 bases and J shed 4 bases, with 9 bases lying between them. Germline V gene sequence: CDR1 MNHEY, CDR2 SVGAGI. This CDR3 has 15 amino acids. For the CDR3, the DNA is TGTGCCAGCAGTTACGGGCAGACTTATAATTCACCCCTCCACTTT. Translation: CASSYGQTYNSPLHF.

The table lists this clonotype with a count of one. The chain combines TRBV7-2 with TRBJ2-7, with 12 positions matching TRBD1. The CDR3 contains 19 residues. Germline trimming cut 4 bases from V and 4 bases from J; bases unmatched to any gene: 17. The germline CDR1 and CDR2 sequences are SGHTA and FQGNSA. CDR3 DNA sequence: TGTGCCAGCAGCTACCGGGGACAGGGGGCGATTAATAGGAGGTACGAGCAGTACTTC. Translating it yields CASSYRGQGAINRRYEQYF.

This clonotype was detected ten times or more. V is TRBV7-9 and J is TRBJ2-7; D may be TRBD1 (5 bases). The V end was cut by 4 bases, the J end by 0 bases, with 13 bases between. Per germline, CDR1 SEHNR and CDR2 FQNEAQ (reference sequence). This CDR3 has 15 residues. The chain's CDR3 is CASSYATGYSYEQYF. The CDR3 DNA follows: TGTGCCAGCAGCTATGCAACAGGATACTCCTACGAGCAGTACTTC.

This clonotype has only a few counts. The chain employs TRBV5-6 and TRBJ1-2; D not certain. The V end lost 5 bases, the J end lost 4 bases, and 18 bases lay between the germline ends. The V gene's germline CDR1 is SGHDT and CDR2 YYEEEE. This CDR3 comprises 15 residues. The CDR3 coding sequence is TGTGCCAGCAGTCCGCCGGGCCACCGGATCTATGGCTACACCTTC. Its translation: CASSPPGHRIYGYTF.

This clonotype came up a few times. The rearrangement joins TRBV19 to TRBJ2-2, with D possibly called TRBD1 or TRBD2 (5 bases each). The CDR3 has 13 residues. Between the trimmed V and J ends, which lost 6 bases and 5 bases, there was a span of 10 bases. The germline CDR1 and CDR2 sequences are LNHDA and SQIVND (reference sequence). The CDR3 protein is CASRPGATGELFF. CDR3 nucleotides: TGTGCCAGTAGACCCGGGGCGACCGGGGAGCTGTTTTTT.

This clonotype was detected ten times or more. This chain's CDR3 is CASSLGQTGGEQYF. As DNA, the CDR3 is TGTGCCAGCAGCTTAGGACAGACCGGGGGCGAGCAGTACTTC. The rearrangement uses TRBV7-6 and TRBJ2-7, with D maybe TRBD2 (6 bases). Germline-derived CDR1 and CDR2 are SGHVS and FNYEAQ. The CDR3 spans 14 residues. V lost 1 base, J lost 6 bases, and 13 bases lay in between.

As regards this clonotype: A much bigger clone sits one base away, suggesting this may be a read error. The rearrangement joins TRBV10-3 to TRBJ1-2, with D possibly TRBD1 on 6 matching bases. This CDR3 region has 15 residues. The germline CDR1 and CDR2 sequences are ENHRY and SYGVKD. Trimming removed 1 base from V and 4 bases from J, with 13 bases in between. Here the CDR3 DNA reads TGTGCCATCAGTGAGTTAAGACAGGCCCGCTATGGCTACACCTTC. Its translation is CAISELRQARYGYTF.

This chain uses TRBV7-2 with TRBJ1-5, with 10 bases lining up with TRBD1. This CDR3 has 12 residues. Germline values: CDR1 SGHTA, CDR2 FQGNSA. After removal of 6 bases from V and 12 bases from J, the junction contained 5 bases not matched to a gene. The CDR3 reads CASSRTGGHQHF. The CDR3, as DNA: TGTGCCAGCAGTAGGACAGGGGGACACCAGCATTTT.

The V gene is TRBV10-2, the J gene TRBJ1-1, with a possible D match to TRBD1 (5 bases). Germline V gene lookup returns CDR1 WSHSY and CDR2 SAAADI. This CDR3 contains 16 residues. Trimming cost V 5 bases and J 0 bases, with 16 bases left between them. CDR3 nucleotide sequence: TGCGCCAGCAGTCCGGGCTGGGGGACTATGAACACTGAAGCTTTCTTT. Translated, it gives CASSPGWGTMNTEAFF.

Comment on this clonotype: A much larger clone lies a single base off, so this may be a read error. V and J are TRBV14 and TRBJ1-2; the D is unclear. In germline, CDR1 is SGHDN, CDR2 FVKESK. Between the trimmed V and J ends, which lost 2 bases and 4 bases, there was a span of 8 bases. The length of the CDR3 is 13 residues. The CDR3 loop is CASSQSRGYGYTF. For the CDR3, the DNA is TGTGCCAGCAGCCAATCGCGGGGCTATGGCTACACCTTC.

Concerning this clonotype: A junction boundary mismatches the germline segment, possibly from a read error. The chain joins TRBV2 to TRBJ1-2; D is possibly TRBD1 (6 bases). Germline values: CDR1 SNHLY, CDR2 FYNNEI. CDR3 size: 12 residues. The CDR3 here is CASGEQGTGYTF. Written as DNA, the CDR3 is TGTGCCAGCGGTGAACAGGGAACTGGCTACACCTTC.

This clonotype turned up a few times. Written as DNA, the CDR3 is TGTGCCAGCAGACCGGGACCGGCTGAAGCTTTCTTT. This sequence encodes CASRPGPAEAFF. This chain joins TRBV7-9 and TRBJ1-1; a weak D match, TRBD1 (5 bases). Germline lookup yields CDR1 SEHNR and CDR2 FQNEAQ (reference sequence). This CDR3 is built from 12 residues. Trimming took off 6 bases at V and 6 bases at J, with 11 bases between the two ends. The full variable domain, completed using reference TRBV7-9 and TRBJ1-1, is DTGVSQNPRHKITKRGQNVTFRCDPISEHNRLYWYRQTLGQGPEFLTYFQNEAQLEKSRLLSDRFSAERPKGSFSTLEIQRTEQGDSAMYLCASRPGPAEAFFGQGTRLTVV.

The table lists this clonotype with a few counts. This rearrangement joins TRBV5-1 to TRBJ2-2, with a tentative D call TRBD1 (5 bases). V lost 0 bases and J lost 8, with 11 bases in between. The CDR3 runs to 14 residues. Germline assignment: CDR1 SGHRS and CDR2 YFSETQ. The CDR3 sequence: CASSLGRVQGELFF. Here the CDR3 DNA reads TGCGCCAGCAGCTTGGGCAGGGTCCAAGGGGAGCTGTTTTTT. Full variable domain (remainder filled in from reference TRBV5-1 and TRBJ2-2): KAGVTQTPRYLIKTRGQQVTLSCSPISGHRSVSWYQQTPGQGLQFLFEYFSETQRNKGNFPGRFSGRQFSNSRSEMNVSTLELGDSALYLCASSLGRVQGELFFGEGSRLTVL.

Comments on this clonotype: One junction end does not reproduce the germline sequence, and a read error may be involved. V is TRBV10-3 and J is TRBJ1-2; D unresolved. The CDR3 spans 12 residues. The germline V gene encodes CDR1 ENHRY and CDR2 SYGVKD. CDR3 coding DNA: TGTGCCAGCAGTCCCCCCCCCCTACGCTACACCTTC. Protein product: CASSPPPLRYTF.

This clonotype showed up just once. The CDR3 sequence: CASSLAGVWETQYF. The DNA of the CDR3 is TGTGCCAGCAGCTTAGCGGGGGTTTGGGAGACCCAGTACTTC. The chain links TRBV7-2 to TRBJ2-5; D is possibly TRBD1 or TRBD2 (5 bases each). Trimming took off 0 bases at V and 5 bases at J, with 10 bases between the two ends. The CDR3 is made up of 14 amino acids. Germline loops: CDR1 SGHTA, CDR2 FQGNSA.

Many counts were recorded for this clonotype. The J gene is TRBJ2-5, the V gene TRBV7-6; 8 positions agree with TRBD1. The CDR3 sequence is 15 residues long. The J segment lost 4 bases and the V segment lost 1 base, leaving 5 bases of the junction unmatched. Germline values: CDR1 SGHVS, CDR2 FNYEAQ. DNA for the CDR3: TGTGCCAGCAGCTTAGTGACAGGGGCTGGAGAGACCCAGTACTTC. This sequence encodes CASSLVTGAGETQYF.

The chain uses TRBV7-2 and TRBJ1-2; D perhaps matches TRBD1 (5 bases). Per the germline V gene, CDR1 is SGHTA and CDR2 is FQGNSA. Trimming cost V 5 bases and J 2 bases, with 24 bases left between them. The CDR3 length is 18 residues. CDR3 sequence reads: CASSGKRGQKVPNYGYTF. CDR3 DNA sequence: TGTGCCAGCAGCGGGAAGCGGGGCCAGAAGGTTCCGAACTATGGCTACACCTTC.

This chain uses TRBV5-1 with TRBJ2-7; D gene unclear. Trimming took 4 bases from V and 5 from J, leaving 22 bases between them. From germline, CDR1 is SGHRS and CDR2 YFSETQ. The CDR3 runs to 16 residues. The CDR3, as DNA: TGCGCCAGCAGCCAAGGGTGGTTAGGTGGAACCGACGAGCAGTACTTC. This translates into CASSQGWLGGTDEQYF.